One sample yielded the 17 T cell receptor beta chains listed below, sequenced in a study of CD8+CD57+ T cells in acquired aplastic anemia. Before being chosen for sequencing, patients had shown CD8+CD57+ cell expansion by flow cytometry. It was genomic DNA that served as the template for profiling TCR beta VDJ and CDR3. In TCRdb, the reads were re-called with MiXCR into one record per CDR3 protein. The sample contains approximately 220,000 distinct CDR3 sequences, around 45% of which appear only once. The sequencing input was sorted CD4+, CD8+, or CD8+CD57+ T cells (not recorded which) from PBMCs. The source of these receptors is a human donor with aplastic anemia.

The chain has TRBV12-3 or TRBV12-4 and TRBJ1-2; a weak D match, TRBD1 (5 bases). Trimming took off 1 base at V and 4 bases at J, with 13 bases between the two ends. The CDR3 length is 15 residues. CDR3 DNA sequence: TGTGCCAGCAGTTTAGAGGCAGGGTTGGTCTATGGCTACACCTTC. Translation: CASSLEAGLVYGYTF.

This clonotype was picked up many times. V gene TRBV20-1 combines with J gene TRBJ2-7, with D perhaps TRBD2 (7 bases). There are 15 residues in the CDR3. Trimming pared 6 bases from V and 4 bases from J, leaving 22 bases between. Germline CDR1 reads DFQATT; CDR2 reads SNEGSKA (reference sequence). The CDR3 sequence is CSAPDGGGTRYEQYF. The CDR3 coding sequence is TGCAGTGCACCTGATGGCGGGGGCACGCGGTACGAGCAGTACTTC.

This clonotype was seen ten or more times. The rearrangement links TRBV4-3 to TRBJ1-6, with D possibly matching TRBD1 (6 bases). This CDR3 comprises 15 residues. The V gene lost 0 bases and the J gene lost 9 bases, with 12 bases spanning the gap. The germline V gene has CDR1 LGHNA and CDR2 YSLEER. Here the CDR3 DNA reads TGCGCCAGCAGCCAAGATAGAACAGGGAGTTCACCCCTCCACTTT. Its protein is CASSQDRTGSSPLHF.

This clonotype was detected many times. The chain is built from TRBV10-3 and TRBJ2-1; the D gene is possibly TRBD2 (6 bases). Deletions cut 8 bases from V and 4 bases from J, with 12 bases between. This CDR3 region has 13 residues. Germline CDR1 and CDR2: ENHRY and SYGVKD. The CDR3 bases are TGTGCCATCCAGGAGGGAGGATACAATGAGCAGTTCTTC. Amino acid sequence: CAIQEGGYNEQFF.

This clonotype has a handful of counts. This rearrangement joins TRBV10-3 to TRBJ1-5; 7 bases align to TRBD1. V trimming: 1 base; J trimming: 3 bases; junction bases outside the gene matches: 3. The CDR3 extends over 15 amino acids. Looked up from germline, CDR1 is ENHRY and CDR2 is SYGVKD. CDR3 in DNA: TGTGCCATCAGTGAGTTTACAGGGGACAATCAGCCCCAGCATTTT. Amino acid sequence: CAISEFTGDNQPQHF.

The sample holds many counts of this clonotype. The gene calls are TRBV25-1 and TRBJ1-2; maybe TRBD1 (5 bases). Trimming stripped 1 base from V and 4 bases from J, with 22 bases between. The CDR3 sequence is 18 residues long. CDR1 is MGHDK, CDR2 SYGVNS, per germline. The CDR3 DNA is TGTGCCAGCAGTGAATTCAGTAATTTAGGGGAGGTTAGCTATGGCTACACCTTC. This gives the protein CASSEFSNLGEVSYGYTF.

This chain connects TRBV7-8 to TRBJ2-3; D gene ambiguous. CDR3 length equals 13 residues. Germline CDR1 reads SGHVS; CDR2 reads FQNEAQ. With 2 bases removed from V and 2 bases from J, the gap between germline ends came to 5 bases. The CDR3 region is CASSLKVTDTQYF. The CDR3 DNA is TGTGCCAGCAGCTTAAAAGTCACAGATACGCAGTATTTT. Looking up the rest from reference TRBV7-8 and TRBJ2-3 gives the full variable domain: GAGVSQSPRYKVAKRGQDVALRCDPISGHVSLFWYQQALGQGPEFLTYFQNEAQLDKSGLPSDRFFAERPEGSVSTLKIQRTQQEDSAVYLCASSLKVTDTQYFGPGTRLTVL.

The chain is built from TRBV5-4 and TRBJ1-6; D possibly corresponds to TRBD1 (6 bases). V lost 4 bases and J 4 bases, leaving 39 bases between the germline ends. Germline V CDR1 and CDR2: SGHNT, YYREEE (reference sequence). The CDR3 covers 24 residues. CDR3: CASSQDLIGHEPTDSRFYNSPLHF. As DNA, the CDR3 is TGTGCCAGCAGCCAAGATCTTATCGGCCATGAACCTACGGACAGCAGGTTTTATAATTCACCCCTCCACTTT.

Notes on this clonotype: One end of the junction fails to match germline, which may point to a read error. The chain couples TRBV7-7 to TRBJ1-3; D gene uncertain. The CDR3 length is 14 residues. CDR1 and CDR2 (germline): SSHAT, FNYEAQ (reference sequence). The CDR3 loop reads CTSSLSVVGNTIYF. The CDR3 coding sequence is TGTACCAGCAGCTTAAGCGTGGTTGGAAACACCATATATTTT.

This sequence joins TRBV19 and TRBJ1-5; the match to TRBD1 covers 7 bases. Germline CDR1 reads LNHDA; CDR2 reads SQIVND (reference sequence). Trimming cost V 4 bases and J 2 bases; bases outside gene matches: 5. The CDR3 length is 15 residues. Here the CDR3 reads CASSTRQGGNQPQHF. As DNA, the CDR3 is TGTGCCAGTAGTACTCGACAGGGCGGCAATCAGCCCCAGCATTTT.

The table lists this clonotype with a count of one. The CDR3: CSVDPGQIYEQYF. CDR3 nucleotides: TGCAGCGTTGATCCGGGACAGATCTACGAGCAGTACTTC. V is TRBV29-1 and J is TRBJ2-7; 7 bases are a match to TRBD1. Germline V lookup: CDR1 SQVTM, CDR2 ANQGSEA. The junction had 5 bases not matched to a gene; V was cut back by 3 bases and J by 3 bases. This CDR3 spans 13 amino acids.

This clonotype has at least ten counts. The chain employs TRBV2 and TRBJ1-5; 9 nucleotides match TRBD1. Trimming took 6 bases from V and 6 from J; bases not matched to a gene: 12. Germline V gives CDR1 SNHLY, CDR2 FYNNEI. This CDR3 region has 16 residues. The CDR3 region is CASSESTGGRAQPQHF. As DNA, the CDR3 is TGTGCCAGCAGCGAATCCACAGGGGGCAGGGCTCAGCCCCAGCATTTT.

The chain joins TRBV6-1 to TRBJ2-7; D ambiguous. The V gene's germline CDR1 is MNHNS and CDR2 SASEGT. This CDR3 comprises 13 residues. Trimming removed 5 bases at V and 4 bases at J, with 12 bases between. CDR3 residues: CASSRPPGYEQYF. DNA for the CDR3: TGTGCCAGCAGTCGCCCCCCCGGGTACGAGCAGTACTTC.

The chain is built from TRBV6-5 and TRBJ2-3, with D unclear. Germline loops: CDR1 MNHEY, CDR2 SVGAGI. The V gene lost 2 bases and the J gene lost 6 bases, with 3 bases spanning the gap. The CDR3 runs to 11 residues. In DNA, the CDR3 is TGTGCCAGCAGTTACAGGGATACGCAGTATTTT. Its protein is CASSYRDTQYF.

The rearrangement uses TRBV5-1 and TRBJ1-3; possibly TRBD1 for D (6 bases). Germline CDR1 is SGHRS and CDR2 is YFSETQ. The germline V and J ends were trimmed by 5 bases and 4 bases, with 10 bases remaining between them. This CDR3 has 13 residues. The CDR3 coding sequence is TGCGCCAGCAGAAGTGGGACAGGAAACACCATATATTTT. Its protein is CASRSGTGNTIYF.

The chain combines TRBV7-3 with TRBJ2-5; 10 nucleotides line up with TRBD1. V trimming: 4 bases; J trimming: 5 bases; junction bases outside the gene matches: 4. Germline loops: CDR1 SGHTA, CDR2 FQGTGA. This CDR3 spans 14 amino acids. Here the CDR3 reads CASSSGQGEETQYF. Written as DNA, the CDR3 is TGTGCCAGCAGCTCTGGACAGGGGGAGGAGACCCAGTACTTC.

The chain recombines TRBV5-1 with TRBJ2-7; tentatively, D is TRBD2 (5 bases). CDR3 size: 13 residues. Germline CDR1 SGHRS, CDR2 YFSETQ. V gave up 7 bases and J gave up 5 bases, with 16 bases separating them. The CDR3, as DNA: TGCGCCAGCGGCCCCGGGGTGAACCACGAGCAGTACTTC. Its translation: CASGPGVNHEQYF. The full variable domain, completed using reference TRBV5-1 and TRBJ2-7, is KAGVTQTPRYLIKTRGQQVTLSCSPISGHRSVSWYQQTPGQGLQFLFEYFSETQRNKGNFPGRFSGRQFSNSRSEMNVSTLELGDSALYLCASGPGVNHEQYFGPGTRLTVT.